The 10 T cell receptor beta chains in this list originate from one sample, sequenced in a study of technical replicates of blood from four donors. Sequencing was performed with immunoSEQ multiplex PCR; in TCRdb, only in-frame clones are kept and a portion is missing. Here the sample spans 60,000 to 90,000 clones, 95% to 98% being singletons. Sample: T cells isolated from PBMCs. The receptors were sampled from a human donor in good health.

This clone was picked up one time. Relative to the germline gene, one junction end is altered; a read error may explain this. V and J are TRBV2 and TRBJ1-6; TRBD1 matches 7 bases. CDR3 length: 12 amino acids. CDR1 SNHLY and CDR2 FYNNEI come from the germline V gene. Written as DNA, the CDR3 is TGTGCCAGTCAACGCGGGGACAGTCCGATGGGCTTT. Translating it yields CASQRGDSPMGF.

The V gene is TRBV27, the J gene TRBJ2-3, with D perhaps matching TRBD2 (6 bases). With 10 bases removed from V and 2 bases from J, the gap between germline ends came to 22 bases. This CDR3 has 16 residues. Per the germline V gene, CDR1 is MNHEY and CDR2 is SMNVEV (reference sequence). CDR3 amino acids: CATSALARGPTDTQYF. The CDR3 nucleotides read TGTGCCACCTCCGCCTTGGCGCGGGGCCCCACAGATACGCAGTATTTT.

CDR3 bases: TGTGCCTGGAGTCAGGGATACGAGCAGTACTTC. Translated, it gives CAWSQGYEQYF. The gene calls are TRBV30 and TRBJ2-7, with D tentatively TRBD1 (5 bases). Germline-derived CDR1 and CDR2 are GTSNPN and SVGIG (reference sequence). With 2 bases removed from V and 4 bases from J, the gap between germline ends came to 6 bases. This CDR3 comprises 11 residues.

The DNA for the CDR3 is TGCGCCAGCAGCCTCGCACCCGGGGTCGGCACCGGGGAGCTGTTTTTT. Its translation is CASSLAPGVGTGELFF. The J gene is TRBJ2-2, the V gene TRBV4-1, with a tentative D call TRBD2 (5 bases). The V gene's germline CDR1 is MGHRA and CDR2 YSYEKL. This CDR3 has 16 amino acids. Trimming stripped 4 bases from V and 4 bases from J, with 16 bases between.

The J gene is TRBJ2-7, the V gene TRBV6-1, with TRBD1 as a possible D gene (5 bases). V lost 1 base to trimming and J lost 5 bases, with 18 bases between them. Germline CDR1 is MNHNS and CDR2 is SASEGT. The CDR3 is 16 amino acids. Here the CDR3 DNA reads TGTGCCAGCAGTGAAGGGCCGTCCCAGGGTTTCCACGAGCAGTACTTC. Translating gives CASSEGPSQGFHEQYF.

The V and J genes are TRBV30 and TRBJ2-3; D unclear. Trimming removed 0 bases at V and 1 base at J, with 11 bases between. Per germline, CDR1 GTSNPN and CDR2 SVGIG (reference sequence). The CDR3 sequence is 15 residues long. DNA of the CDR3: TGTGCCTGGAGTGTACCATTTAGTGGCACAGATACGCAGTATTTT. Its protein product is CAWSVPFSGTDTQYF. Full variable domain (missing parts from reference TRBV30 and TRBJ2-3): SQTIHQWPATLVQPVGSPLSLECTVEGTSNPNLYWYRQAAGRGLQLLFYSVGIGQISSEVPQNLSASRPQDRQFILSSKKLLLSDSGFYLCAWSVPFSGTDTQYFGPGTRLTVL.

The rearrangement joins TRBV6-6 to TRBJ2-1; D is undetermined. V was trimmed by 4 bases and J by 8 bases, leaving 6 bases between them. There are 11 residues in the CDR3. The germline V gene encodes CDR1 MNHNY and CDR2 SVGAGI (reference sequence). Here the CDR3 reads CASSSGYEQFF. The CDR3 DNA sequence: TGTGCCAGCAGTTCCGGTTATGAGCAGTTCTTC.

As DNA, the CDR3 is TGTGCCAGCAGTCCAGGGGGCCTCTCCTACGAGCAGTACTTC. The encoded protein is CASSPGGLSYEQYF. The chain recombines TRBV27 with TRBJ2-7; TRBD1 matches at 8 bases. Germline V lookup: CDR1 MNHEY, CDR2 SMNVEV (reference sequence). The V segment lost 5 bases and the J segment 0 bases; nucleotides outside the gene matches: 3. This CDR3 is 14 amino acids long.

The V and J genes are TRBV5-4 and TRBJ2-1, with TRBD2 matching over 8 bases. Germline assignment: CDR1 SGHNT and CDR2 YYREEE (reference sequence). J was trimmed by 6 bases and V by 0 bases; bases with no gene match: 8. CDR3 size: 16 residues. CDR3 in amino acids: CASSLGTSRIINEQFF. The CDR3 nucleotides read TGTGCCAGCAGCTTGGGGACTAGCCGGATTATCAATGAGCAGTTCTTC.

V is TRBV4-1 and J is TRBJ2-7; 8 positions match TRBD2. This CDR3 has 18 amino acids. V was pared by 4 bases and J by 3 bases, with 17 bases of the junction left unmatched. Germline CDR1 and CDR2: MGHRA and YSYEKL. CDR3 protein: CASSRQAAPGLDIYEQYF. The CDR3, as DNA: TGCGCCAGCAGCCGACAAGCTGCTCCGGGACTAGATATCTACGAGCAGTACTTC.